This TCR beta chain was recovered during a study of PD-1 blockade in classical Hodgkin lymphoma. The V end was cut by 8 bases, the J end by 0 bases, with 16 bases between. The CDR3 has 15 residues. Per germline, CDR1 SGHVS and CDR2 FQNEAQ. This clone occurred a few times. The data were produced by immunoSEQ multiplex PCR, yet TCRdb's version contains in-frame clones alone and is incomplete. This sample yields 13,000 to 15,000 clones, of which roughly 86% are seen a single time; about 4.5% belongs to the top ten. There was relapse after autologous stem cell transplantation in every patient, and there was variation in brentuximab vedotin exposure.

The sequence was obtained from a human donor with classical Hodgkin lymphoma. Specimen: peripheral blood mononuclear cells (PBMCs), collected at baseline. The V call is TRBV7-8, the J call TRBJ2-5; D unclear. This chain's CDR3 is CASCLENFYQETQYF. The DNA of the CDR3 is TGTGCCAGCTGCCTGGAAAATTTCTACCAAGAGACCCAGTACTTC. Complete variable domain (other parts from reference TRBV7-8 and TRBJ2-5): GAGVSQSPRYKVAKRGQDVALRCDPISGHVSLFWYQQALGQGPEFLTYFQNEAQLDKSGLPSDRFFAERPEGSVSTLKIQRTQQEDSAVYLCASCLENFYQETQYFGPGTRLLVL.